The source of this TCR beta chain is a study of shared clonotypes between healthy human individuals. Deep level was the assay's run setting. The method was immunoSEQ multiplex PCR; TCRdb's version includes in-frame clones alone and lacks a portion of them. The data hold 400,000 to 550,000 clones, with around three quarters observed a single time. Trimming stripped 7 bases from V and 4 bases from J, with 18 bases between. Germline-derived CDR1 and CDR2 are SGHRS and YFSETQ. This CDR3 comprises 15 residues. Input material: PBMCs. The sequence was obtained from a woman in her thirties or forties in good health. Some clones in this sample may be carry-over from other donors' samples. The chain has TRBV5-1 and TRBJ2-1; D is perhaps TRBD2 (5 bases). This CDR3 reads CASEQRDGRYNEQFF. In DNA, the CDR3 is TGCGCCAGCGAACAACGAGATGGGAGATACAATGAGCAGTTCTTC.